This TCR beta chain was profiled in a study of PD-1 blockade in classical Hodgkin lymphoma. Study summary: Intravenous infusions of nivolumab 3 mg/kg reached patients every 2 weeks. Study-wide results and limits: Newly diagnosed patients reportedly had lower baseline TCR diversity than healthy donors. Compared with baseline, CD4+ but not CD8+ TCR diversity had risen significantly by C4D1.

Generated by immunoSEQ multiplex PCR, the TCRdb table keeps only in-frame clones and is missing some. Of tens of thousands of clones in the sample, 70% to 80% were seen once. In the case of this clone: Its target is unknown.

Time point reported: cycle 4 day 1 (C4D1), after six to seven weeks of nivolumab. With no exception, relapse followed autologous stem cell transplantation in all patients, and brentuximab vedotin exposure varied. Best response was recorded as complete response, partial response or progressive disease. The sequence was collected from a human donor with classical Hodgkin lymphoma. This specimen was peripheral blood mononuclear cells (PBMCs), taken before the fourth cycle of nivolumab.

This CDR3 is CASSLQVEYF. CDR3 sequence (DNA): TGTGCCAGCAGCTTGCAGGTCGAGTACTTC. V and J are TRBV5-8 and TRBJ2-7; D ambiguous. The CDR3 is 10 amino acids. V lost 1 base to trimming and J lost 11 bases, with 7 bases between them. The germline CDR1 and CDR2 sequences are SGHTS and YDEGEE.